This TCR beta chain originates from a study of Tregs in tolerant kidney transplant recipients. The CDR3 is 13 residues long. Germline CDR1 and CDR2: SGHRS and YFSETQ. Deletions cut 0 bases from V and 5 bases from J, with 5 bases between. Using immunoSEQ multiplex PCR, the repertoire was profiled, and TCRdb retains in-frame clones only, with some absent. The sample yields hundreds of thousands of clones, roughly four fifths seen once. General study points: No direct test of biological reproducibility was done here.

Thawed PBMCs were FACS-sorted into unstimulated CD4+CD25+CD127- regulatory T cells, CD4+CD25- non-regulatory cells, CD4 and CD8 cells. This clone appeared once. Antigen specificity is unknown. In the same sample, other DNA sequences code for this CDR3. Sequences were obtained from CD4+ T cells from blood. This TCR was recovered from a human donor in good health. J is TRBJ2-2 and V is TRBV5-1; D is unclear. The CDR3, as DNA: TGCGCCAGCAGCTTGGGCGCTACCGGGGAGCTGTTTTTT. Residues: CASSLGATGELFF.